The 28 T cell receptor beta chains given below trace back to one sample, sequenced in a study of memory CD4+ T cells and cytomegalovirus serostatus. Method: immunoSEQ multiplex PCR; TCRdb's copy keeps in-frame clones and lacks some. Found here are about 53,000 clones, about three quarters of them singletons; the top ten hold approximately 1%. Single viable CD3+CD4+CD8-CD45RO+ cells were sorted as the memory CD4+ T cells. The sample consisted of memory CD4+ T cells from blood. Receptor source: an adult in good health and CMV-seronegative.

The J gene is TRBJ2-3, the V gene TRBV28, with 8 bases that match TRBD2. This CDR3 is 16 amino acids long. The germline V gene encodes CDR1 MDHEN and CDR2 SYDVKM. The V segment lost 7 bases and the J segment 1 base; nucleotides outside the gene matches: 10. The CDR3 reads CASKPGGSRRTDTQYF. CDR3 in DNA: TGTGCCAGCAAGCCGGGGGGGAGCCGGCGCACAGATACGCAGTATTTT.

This rearrangement joins TRBV4-3 to TRBJ2-5; D is possibly TRBD1 or TRBD2 (6 bases each). There are 13 residues in the CDR3. V was trimmed by 0 bases and J by 11 bases, leaving 13 bases between them. CDR1 and CDR2 from the germline V gene are LGHNA and YSLEER. The CDR3 is CASSQDQLGGQYF. CDR3 in DNA: TGCGCCAGCAGCCAAGATCAATTAGGGGGGCAGTACTTC.

The chain recombines TRBV19 with TRBJ1-5, with TRBD1 matching over 7 bases. The CDR3 runs to 14 residues. Germline values: CDR1 LNHDA, CDR2 SQIVND (reference sequence). The ends lost 8 bases at V and 3 bases at J; junction bases unmatched: 7. The CDR3 nucleotides are TGTGCCAGTCGTAGGACAGGAGACAATCAGCCCCAGCATTTT. This codes for CASRRTGDNQPQHF. The variable domain in full, with the rest retrieved from reference TRBV19 and TRBJ1-5, is DGGITQSPKYLFRKEGQNVTLSCEQNLNHDAMYWYRQDPGQGLRLIYYSQIVNDFQKGDIAEGYSVSREKKESFPLTVTSAQKNPTAFYLCASRRTGDNQPQHFGDGTRLSIL.

The rearrangement uses TRBV7-2 and TRBJ2-5; 7 bases fit TRBD2. The J call is in doubt because the DNA end fits TRBJ2-7 better. CDR1 and CDR2 from the germline V gene are SGHTA and FQGNSA. The CDR3 runs 12 residues. The CDR3 bases are TGTGCCAGCTCCTCATGGGGGGGCGAGCAGTACTTC. Translating gives CASSSWGGEQYF.

The J gene is TRBJ1-1, the V gene TRBV5-1; D not certain. CDR1 SGHRS and CDR2 YFSETQ come from the germline V gene. Trimming removed 5 bases from V and 1 base from J, with 12 bases in between. The CDR3 contains 14 residues. The CDR3 loop is CASSYGRSNTEAFF. CDR3 bases: TGCGCCAGCAGTTATGGACGCTCGAACACTGAAGCTTTCTTT.

V usage is TRBV28 and J usage is TRBJ1-5; TRBD1 aligns across 7 bases. Germline CDR1 MDHEN, CDR2 SYDVKM. This CDR3 comprises 16 residues. Unmatched junction bases numbered 7, after V lost 5 bases and J lost 0 bases. In nucleotides, the CDR3 is TGTGCCAGCAGTCGTGCAGGGGGGTATAGCAATCAGCCCCAGCATTTT. It translates to CASSRAGGYSNQPQHF.

The rearrangement links TRBV5-4 to TRBJ1-2; a possible D gene is TRBD1 (5 bases). V was clipped by 4 bases and J by 0 bases, with 13 bases between them. This CDR3 is built from 15 residues. The germline gives CDR1 SGHNT, CDR2 YYREEE (reference sequence). CDR3 amino acids: CASSNDRIPNYGYTF. As DNA, the CDR3 is TGTGCCAGCAGCAACGACAGAATACCTAACTATGGCTACACCTTC.

This rearrangement joins TRBV5-1 to TRBJ1-4; D remains unclear. Trimming left V 3 bases short and J 5 bases short, with 8 bases between. In germline, CDR1 is SGHRS, CDR2 YFSETQ. The CDR3 is 13 residues long. The CDR3 region is CASSSTVNEKLFF. In nucleotides, the CDR3 is TGCGCCAGCAGCTCTACGGTGAATGAAAAACTGTTTTTT.

The genes are TRBV6-1 and TRBJ2-1, with TRBD2 matching 13 bases. The germline V gene has CDR1 MNHNS and CDR2 SASEGT. This CDR3 is built from 16 residues. V lost 4 bases and J lost 9; bases outside the gene matches: 9. The CDR3 is CASSAKLAGGWVEQFF. In nucleotides, the CDR3 is TGTGCCAGCAGTGCCAAACTAGCGGGAGGGTGGGTTGAGCAGTTCTTC.

The chain uses TRBV6-5 and TRBJ2-5; the D is unclear. Trimming shortened V by 0 bases and J by 2 bases, and 10 bases separated the two germline ends. There are 15 residues in the CDR3. Germline CDR1 reads MNHEY; CDR2 reads SVGAGI. CDR3 in amino acids: CASSYSISQQETQYF. CDR3 coding DNA: TGTGCCAGCAGTTACTCGATCAGTCAGCAAGAGACCCAGTACTTC.

This rearrangement joins TRBV28 to TRBJ1-1, with a possible D match to TRBD1 (6 bases). The CDR3 has 15 residues. Germline CDR1 reads MDHEN; CDR2 reads SYDVKM. The V and J ends lost 6 bases and 0 bases respectively, with 14 bases between them. The chain's CDR3 is CASRPAGDMNTEAFF. The DNA for the CDR3 is TGTGCCAGCAGGCCTGCCGGGGACATGAACACTGAAGCTTTCTTT.

This chain uses TRBV9 with TRBJ2-1; TRBD2 is a possible D gene (6 bases). Per germline, CDR1 SGDLS and CDR2 YYNGEE. The CDR3 contains 15 residues. V lost 5 bases, J lost 3 bases, and 15 bases lay in between. The DNA for the CDR3 is TGTGCCAGCAGTTCCTCGGAGGGCAGCTACAATGAGCAGTTCTTC. Translating it yields CASSSSEGSYNEQFF.

This chain joins TRBV19 and TRBJ2-2, with 8 bases identical to TRBD1. Germline assignment: CDR1 LNHDA and CDR2 SQIVND (reference sequence). The CDR3 has 15 residues. V dropped 7 bases and J dropped 4; count of bases not matched to a gene: 8. CDR3 amino acids: CASTPRTGRTGELFF. CDR3 DNA sequence: TGTGCCAGTACCCCTCGGACAGGGCGCACCGGGGAGCTGTTTTTT.

The chain carries TRBV7-9 and TRBJ1-6, with D possibly being TRBD1 (6 bases). The CDR3 consists of 14 residues. Trimming stripped 2 bases from V and 5 bases from J, with 7 bases between. Germline CDR1 and CDR2: SEHNR and FQNEAQ (reference sequence). The CDR3 bases are TGTGCCAGCAGCTTACAGGGGAATAATTCACCCCTCCACTTT. Translation gives CASSLQGNNSPLHF.

The chain combines TRBV28 with TRBJ2-2; possibly TRBD2 for D (5 bases). Germline V gene sequence: CDR1 MDHEN, CDR2 SYDVKM. There are 14 residues in the CDR3. Trimming removed 6 bases at V and 3 bases at J, with 11 bases between. Here the CDR3 DNA reads TGTGCCAGCAGCCAGAGGGCGGACACCGGGGAGCTGTTTTTT. This encodes CASSQRADTGELFF.

The chain carries TRBV7-8 and TRBJ2-7, with 7 bases matching TRBD1. Germline CDR1 is SGHVS and CDR2 is FQNEAQ. There are 14 residues in the CDR3. Germline trimming cut 5 bases from V and 4 bases from J; bases unmatched to any gene: 8. In DNA, the CDR3 is TGTGCCAGCAGCCCCGACAGGGTGATGTACGAGCAGTACTTC. Its protein product is CASSPDRVMYEQYF.

This rearrangement joins TRBV5-1 to TRBJ2-1; possibly TRBD2 for D (6 bases). The CDR3 length is 16 residues. The germline V gene has CDR1 SGHRS and CDR2 YFSETQ. Trimming cost V 0 bases and J 2 bases, with 12 bases left between them. The CDR3 DNA is TGCGCCAGCAGCTTGGCCCAGCGGGTGCCCTACAATGAGCAGTTCTTC. Protein product: CASSLAQRVPYNEQFF.

V is TRBV7-3 and J is TRBJ2-1; no definite D call. Germline V gives CDR1 SGHTA, CDR2 FQGTGA. The CDR3 consists of 15 residues. V lost 0 bases to trimming and J lost 3 bases, with 9 bases between them. This chain's CDR3 is CASSLTSTFYNEQFF. In nucleotides, the CDR3 is TGTGCCAGCAGCTTAACGTCCACCTTCTACAATGAGCAGTTCTTC.

This clone was found a few times. At the DNA level, this CDR3 is encoded by other sequences in the same sample as well. The rearrangement joins TRBV6-1 to TRBJ1-5; 7 bases match TRBD1. The CDR3 covers 15 residues. Unmatched junction bases numbered 3, after V lost 1 base and J lost 3 bases. Germline CDR1 and CDR2: MNHNS and SASEGT. This chain's CDR3 is CASSEGGTVNQPQHF. As DNA, the CDR3 is TGTGCCAGCAGTGAAGGGGGGACAGTCAATCAGCCCCAGCATTTT.

The J gene is TRBJ2-1, the V gene TRBV27; possible D gene TRBD1, 6 bases. The CDR3 covers 15 residues. Germline-derived CDR1 and CDR2 are MNHEY and SMNVEV (reference sequence). V was shortened by 0 bases and J by 6 bases, with 12 bases between the two germline ends. CDR3 amino acids: CASSLSLDRLNEQFF. In DNA form, the CDR3 reads TGTGCCAGCAGTTTATCATTAGACAGGCTCAATGAGCAGTTCTTC.

The rearrangement links TRBV6-5 to TRBJ1-2, with D possibly matching TRBD1 (5 bases). CDR1 and CDR2 (germline): MNHEY, SVGAGI. CDR3 length equals 14 residues. V lost 6 bases, J lost 4 bases, and 15 bases lay in between. The CDR3 reads CASRLGQGLYGYTF. The CDR3 DNA reads TGTGCCAGCAGGTTGGGGCAGGGCCTCTATGGCTACACCTTC.

DNA of the CDR3: TGTGCTAGTGGTTTTGTCCCGGGGGACAATGAGCAGTTCTTC. Protein product: CASGFVPGDNEQFF. This sequence joins TRBV12-5 and TRBJ2-1; the D gene is possibly TRBD2 (6 bases). Between the trimmed V and J ends, which lost 3 bases and 5 bases, there was a span of 11 bases. The CDR3 sequence is 14 residues long. Germline V gene data show CDR1 as LGHNT and CDR2 as FRNRAP.

The V call is TRBV7-3, the J call TRBJ2-2; TRBD1 matches 10 bases. Per the germline V gene, CDR1 is SGHTA and CDR2 is FQGTGA. V lost 6 bases, J lost 3 bases, and 4 bases stayed unmatched. The CDR3 sequence is 15 residues long. The CDR3 nucleotides are TGTGCCAGCAGTTTGGACAGGGGGGACACCGGGGAGCTGTTTTTT. Translating gives CASSLDRGDTGELFF.

This sequence joins TRBV2 and TRBJ2-7; 8 nucleotides align to TRBD1. Trimming removed 6 bases from V and 1 base from J; junction bases left unmatched: 17. The CDR3 totals 18 residues. CDR1 and CDR2 from the germline V gene are SNHLY and FYNNEI. The CDR3 DNA follows: TGTGCCAGCAGCACCGAGACAGGGGCTACCCCCTTTTCCTACGAGCAGTACTTC. This codes for CASSTETGATPFSYEQYF. The full variable domain, with the rest looked up from reference TRBV2 and TRBJ2-7, is EPEVTQTPSHQVTQMGQEVILRCVPISNHLYFYWYRQILGQKVEFLVSFYNNEISEKSEIFDDQFSVERPDGSNFTLKIRSTKLEDSAMYFCASSTETGATPFSYEQYFGPGTRLTVT.

The J gene is TRBJ2-5, the V gene TRBV20-1, with TRBD2 identical over 8 bases. Germline trimming cut 7 bases from V and 5 bases from J; bases unmatched to any gene: 3. The CDR3 is made up of 11 amino acids. CDR1 DFQATT and CDR2 SNEGSKA come from the germline V gene (reference sequence). CDR3 DNA: TGCAGTGGGAGACTAGCGGAGACCCAGTACTTC. Translated: CSGRLAETQYF.

This chain connects TRBV4-1 to TRBJ1-3; no reliable D call. This CDR3 has 16 amino acids. Trimming shortened V by 3 bases and J by 4 bases, and 16 bases separated the two germline ends. Germline V gene lookup returns CDR1 MGHRA and CDR2 YSYEKL. The chain's CDR3 is CASSQTTLFSGNTIYF. CDR3 nucleotide sequence: TGCGCCAGCAGCCAGACGACTCTCTTTTCCGGAAACACCATATATTTT.

The V gene is TRBV18, the J gene TRBJ1-2, with D maybe TRBD1 (5 bases). The CDR3 runs 15 residues. Trimming shortened V by 3 bases and J by 4 bases, and 15 bases separated the two germline ends. Germline assignment: CDR1 KGHSH and CDR2 LQKENI. The CDR3 DNA sequence: TGTGCCAGCTCACCCCGATCGGACACCAGCTATGGCTACACCTTC. Its translation: CASSPRSDTSYGYTF.

This chain connects TRBV18 to TRBJ1-5; D uncertain. Per germline, CDR1 KGHSH and CDR2 LQKENI. The CDR3 covers 13 residues. Between the trimmed V and J ends, which lost 6 bases and 8 bases, there was a span of 14 bases. CDR3 amino acids: CASSIKTGEPQHF. CDR3 DNA: TGTGCCAGCTCTATTAAAACGGGAGAGCCCCAGCATTTT.